Detailed here is one T cell receptor (beta chain). Its antigen is still unknown. The primer mix had 60 Vbeta and 13 Jbeta primers. Here immunoSEQ multiplex PCR was the method, and the copy in TCRdb shows in-frame clones only, minus some. In the table there are about 65,000 clones, approximately 78% of which are singletons. The data stem from a study of cytomegalovirus exposure and HLA in healthy donors. Study-wide findings and caveats: In a later analysis, specific HLA alleles were associated with some 16,000 TCR beta sequences at a 0.05 false discovery rate. Accurate prediction of HLA-A and HLA-B alleles (for most subjects) was reportedly achieved from TCR beta sequences. Researchers left out some V segments, among them TRBV6-2 and TRBV6-3, as indistinguishable. According to a later analysis, most TCR beta chains associated with CMV appeared HLA-restricted.

CDR1 SEHNR and CDR2 FQNEAQ come from the germline V gene (reference sequence). The CDR3 contains 14 residues. Trimming cost V 7 bases and J 5 bases; bases outside gene matches: 8. The chain links TRBV7-9 to TRBJ2-3; 8 nucleotides match TRBD1. The clonotype comes from a girl under 18 in good health and CMV-seropositive. The source material was PBMCs. CDR3 sequence reads: CASTKQGVGDTQYF. The CDR3 DNA reads as TGTGCCAGCACGAAACAGGGGGTAGGAGATACGCAGTATTTT.